The following is a T cell receptor (beta chain) sequence with its context. The data stem from a study of blood T cell repertoires in COVID-19. The CDR3 runs 14 residues. Germline CDR1 is SGHTA and CDR2 is FQGNSA. J gave up 13 bases and V 5 bases, and 14 bases lay outside the gene matches. The study recruited people aged 18 to 89 years across around 24 US areas. Self-reported history from a screening survey and questionnaire set each donor's cohort. Within 2 weeks of study entry, exposed participants had contacted a PCR-confirmed or clinician-diagnosed COVID-19 case. Per the authors' pipeline: For nucleated cells, counts were estimated from reference gene primer amplification. TCRdb's copy holds only in-frame clones and misses some; the assay was immunoSEQ multiplex PCR. V and J calls and clone size follow that table, whereas D and trimming were derived from the DNA. The sample consists of about 300,000 clones, approximately 89% of them appearing once.

Sequences were obtained from PBMCs or T cells enriched from blood (not recorded which). The J gene is TRBJ2-1, the V gene TRBV7-2; 7 nucleotides align to TRBD1. The receptor was isolated from a woman aged 45-60 years who had been exposed to COVID-19. The CDR3 DNA sequence: TGTGCCAGCAGCCTAGGGACAGTTTTCCCAGAACAGTTCTTC. Its translation is CASSLGTVFPEQFF.